This entry features one T cell receptor (beta chain) sequence. Sequencing was performed with immunoSEQ multiplex PCR; in TCRdb, only in-frame clones are kept and a portion is missing. The sample has some 73,000 clones, around nine tenths seen once. Trimming removed 6 bases from V and 2 bases from J, with 8 bases in between. From germline, CDR1 is MNHEY and CDR2 SVGAGI. There are 13 residues in the CDR3. The data were obtained in a study of OX40 agonist ivuxolimab in advanced cancers. Study overall: A male proportion of around 86% was recorded, with mean age about 54 years and range about 20 to 79.

The cohort excluded patients with autoimmune disease history or systemic immunosuppression. Specimen: CD4+ or CD8+ T cells sorted from blood, collected in a trial of the OX40 agonist ivuxolimab. The J gene is TRBJ1-3, the V gene TRBV6-5; perhaps TRBD1 as D (6 bases). The TCR sequence derives from an adult with an advanced solid tumor such as melanoma, head and neck, liver or kidney cancer. The CDR3 loop is CASRGQTGNTIYF. The CDR3 bases are TGTGCCAGCAGAGGACAGACTGGAAACACCATATATTTT.